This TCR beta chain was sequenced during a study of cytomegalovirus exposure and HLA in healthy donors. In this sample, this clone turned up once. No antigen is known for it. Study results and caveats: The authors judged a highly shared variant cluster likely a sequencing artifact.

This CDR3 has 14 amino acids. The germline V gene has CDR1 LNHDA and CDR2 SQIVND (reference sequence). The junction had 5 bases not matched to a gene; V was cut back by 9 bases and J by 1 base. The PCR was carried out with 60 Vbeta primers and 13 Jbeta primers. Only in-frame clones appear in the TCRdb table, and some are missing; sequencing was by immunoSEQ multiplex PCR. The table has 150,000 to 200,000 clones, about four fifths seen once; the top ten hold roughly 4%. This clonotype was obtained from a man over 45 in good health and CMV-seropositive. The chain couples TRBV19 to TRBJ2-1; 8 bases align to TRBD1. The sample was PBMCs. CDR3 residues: CASRGPGSYNEQFF. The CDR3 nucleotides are TGTGCCAGCAGGGGGCCAGGATCCTACAATGAGCAGTTCTTC.